Listed below are T cell receptor beta chains from one sample, sequenced in a study of T cells in Graves' hyperthyroidism and ophthalmopathy. TCRdb reprocessed the multiplex PCR reads via MiXCR and lists one record per CDR3 protein. Of approximately 380,000 distinct CDR3 sequences in the sample, roughly 19% were seen once. Input material: blood. Every receptor here comes from a young woman with Graves' hyperthyroidism. Both conserved end residues are trimmed from each CDR3. Each record gives: V gene, clone size, J gene, CDR3 protein. The size of a clone is reported for some rows only, either as once, few or many, or as a class for expanded clones.

v_call: TRBV6-1
clone_size: few
j_call: TRBJ2-5
cdr3_aa: ASSRSRGLQETQY

v_call: TRBV7-9
clone_size: many
j_call: TRBJ1-5
cdr3_aa: ASSISSNQPQH

v_call: TRBV5-1
clone_size: many
j_call: TRBJ1-2
cdr3_aa: ASSRPGRDRITYGYT

v_call: TRBV9
clone_size: .
j_call: TRBJ1-1
cdr3_aa: ASSVSVFGNTEAF

v_call: TRBV20-1
clone_size: many
j_call: TRBJ2-7
cdr3_aa: SASGGEQY

v_call: TRBV7-3
clone_size: many
j_call: TRBJ2-7
cdr3_aa: ASSPGVGTGSGQY

v_call: TRBV11-1
clone_size: many
j_call: TRBJ1-3
cdr3_aa: ASSLVGTHRVPGNTIY

v_call: TRBV20-1
clone_size: many
j_call: TRBJ1-2
cdr3_aa: SARKPRDRVGYT

v_call: TRBV11-2
clone_size: few
j_call: TRBJ2-2
cdr3_aa: ASSFGDYPLGRELF

v_call: TRBV7-2
clone_size: .
j_call: TRBJ2-2
cdr3_aa: ASSRLTSTGELF

v_call: TRBV6-1
clone_size: many
j_call: TRBJ1-5
cdr3_aa: ASSEMGYQPQH

v_call: TRBV2
clone_size: many
j_call: TRBJ2-7
cdr3_aa: ASSARTGFSYEQY

v_call: TRBV10-3
clone_size: many
j_call: TRBJ1-1
cdr3_aa: AISESDTEAF

v_call: TRBV5-1
clone_size: few
j_call: TRBJ2-3
cdr3_aa: ASSLYHQGISDTQY

v_call: TRBV6-2/TRBV6-3
clone_size: many
j_call: TRBJ2-7
cdr3_aa: ASSFRTSGGAHSYEQY

v_call: TRBV5-1
clone_size: few
j_call: TRBJ2-4
cdr3_aa: ASSSRQGAGNIKY

v_call: TRBV6-1
clone_size: many
j_call: TRBJ2-7
cdr3_aa: ASRWGIYEQY

v_call: TRBV7-2
clone_size: many
j_call: TRBJ2-7
cdr3_aa: ASSSGQKDEQY

v_call: TRBV7-2
clone_size: .
j_call: TRBJ1-1
cdr3_aa: ASSFPPAYTEAF

v_call: TRBV20-1
clone_size: many
j_call: TRBJ1-5
cdr3_aa: SAFAPLGNQPQH

v_call: TRBV11-2
clone_size: .
j_call: TRBJ2-5
cdr3_aa: ASRGTRSRRGQETQY

v_call: TRBV6-1
clone_size: .
j_call: TRBJ1-5
cdr3_aa: ASSQGTGISNQPQH

v_call: TRBV6-2/TRBV6-3
clone_size: medium-sized
j_call: TRBJ2-5
cdr3_aa: ASSYQGPETQY

v_call: TRBV5-1
clone_size: .
j_call: TRBJ2-7
cdr3_aa: ASSLADRGFYEQY

v_call: TRBV6-1
clone_size: .
j_call: TRBJ2-5
cdr3_aa: ASSDHPSGGQETQY

v_call: TRBV6-1
clone_size: many
j_call: TRBJ1-2
cdr3_aa: ASSENGRYGYT

v_call: TRBV7-6
clone_size: many
j_call: TRBJ1-2
cdr3_aa: ASTTSPEHYGYT

v_call: TRBV20-1
clone_size: many
j_call: TRBJ2-7
cdr3_aa: SAFRGEQY

v_call: TRBV5-4
clone_size: many
j_call: TRBJ1-5
cdr3_aa: ASSTGQISNQPQH

v_call: TRBV12-5
clone_size: .
j_call: TRBJ1-2
cdr3_aa: ASGPQGVAYGYT

v_call: TRBV20-1
clone_size: many
j_call: TRBJ2-7
cdr3_aa: SASATDHYEQY

v_call: TRBV4-2
clone_size: few
j_call: TRBJ1-6
cdr3_aa: ASSQARGRLNNSPLH

v_call: TRBV6-5
clone_size: few
j_call: TRBJ2-7
cdr3_aa: ASSRVGRSYEQY

v_call: TRBV7-8
clone_size: many
j_call: TRBJ2-5
cdr3_aa: ASSPRPSEETQY

v_call: TRBV9
clone_size: many
j_call: TRBJ2-7
cdr3_aa: ASSVEIQGGEQY

v_call: TRBV6-5
clone_size: many
j_call: TRBJ1-1
cdr3_aa: ASSYRIGQGRAEAF

v_call: TRBV12-3/TRBV12-4
clone_size: .
j_call: TRBJ2-7
cdr3_aa: ASSFSNGDYEQY

v_call: TRBV12-3/TRBV12-4
clone_size: many
j_call: TRBJ2-2
cdr3_aa: ASSSSPGEVAGELF

v_call: TRBV5-1
clone_size: few
j_call: TRBJ1-3
cdr3_aa: ASSPSGVGNTIY

v_call: TRBV6-1
clone_size: .
j_call: TRBJ1-5
cdr3_aa: ASGDRANQPQH

v_call: TRBV20-1
clone_size: many
j_call: TRBJ2-7
cdr3_aa: SASALFGTSGYEQY

v_call: TRBV6-5
clone_size: many
j_call: TRBJ1-5
cdr3_aa: ASSSSHRGGNQPQH

v_call: TRBV6-2/TRBV6-3
clone_size: many
j_call: TRBJ2-7
cdr3_aa: ASSYFGTGDEQY

v_call: TRBV6-1
clone_size: many
j_call: TRBJ1-5
cdr3_aa: ASSIGHNNQPQH

v_call: TRBV4-1
clone_size: .
j_call: TRBJ1-5
cdr3_aa: ASSQEMGFGDQPQH

v_call: TRBV18
clone_size: .
j_call: TRBJ1-5
cdr3_aa: ASSRQGYSNQPQH

v_call: TRBV5-6
clone_size: .
j_call: TRBJ1-1
cdr3_aa: ASSPMARWNTEAF

v_call: TRBV4-3
clone_size: once
j_call: TRBJ1-5
cdr3_aa: ASSQDGTGDRPQH

v_call: TRBV27
clone_size: many
j_call: TRBJ1-2
cdr3_aa: ASRPRTGAGYGYT

v_call: TRBV30
clone_size: many
j_call: TRBJ2-7
cdr3_aa: AWSETSDSYEQY

v_call: TRBV29-1
clone_size: .
j_call: TRBJ2-7
cdr3_aa: SVELGEGLGVEQY

v_call: TRBV5-1
clone_size: .
j_call: TRBJ2-2
cdr3_aa: ASSISGTGVTGELF

v_call: TRBV20-1
clone_size: many
j_call: TRBJ2-7
cdr3_aa: SAESPRTPAYEQY

v_call: TRBV7-2
clone_size: .
j_call: TRBJ1-1
cdr3_aa: ASSPLTGVDTEAF

v_call: TRBV6-2/TRBV6-3
clone_size: many
j_call: TRBJ2-7
cdr3_aa: ASTTGYEQY

v_call: TRBV11-1
clone_size: .
j_call: TRBJ1-2
cdr3_aa: ASSPSGTDYGYT

v_call: TRBV7-9
clone_size: many
j_call: TRBJ2-7
cdr3_aa: ASSPLLGWRY

v_call: TRBV12-3/TRBV12-4
clone_size: .
j_call: TRBJ2-3
cdr3_aa: ASSLDGADTDTQY

v_call: TRBV7-8
clone_size: many
j_call: TRBJ1-3
cdr3_aa: ASGEGLGNTIY

v_call: TRBV7-2
clone_size: many
j_call: TRBJ1-1
cdr3_aa: ASSLDLDTEAF